Listed below are T cell receptor beta chains from one sample, sequenced in a study of T cell repertoires in cytomegalovirus infection. TCRdb fed the reads into MiXCR, producing one record per CDR3 protein. The table has 70,000 to 95,000 distinct CDR3 sequences, over 25% seen once; the top ten hold 71%. These receptors lack a known antigen. Sequenced here: CD8+ T cells from cultured PBMCs, sampled from culture after CMV antigen stimulation. These receptors were taken from a human donor in good health (CMV status not recorded). Some clones in this sample may be carry-over from other donors' samples. Each CDR3 is given with its conserved first and last residue. A D gene is named only where the DNA matches it firmly. Clone sizes are given selectively: once, few, many, or a class where the clone is expanded.

v_gene,j_gene,abundance,len,d_gene,CDR3nt,CDR3aa
TRBV28,TRBJ2-7,-,15,-,TGTGCCAGCAGTCCGGACTGGGGAGGCGTCTACGAGCAGTACTTC,CASSPDWGGVYEQYF
TRBV27,TRBJ2-5,-,14,TRBD2,TGTGCCAGCAGTACTGCGGGGGGGCCAGAGACCCAGTACTTC,CASSTAGGPETQYF
TRBV19,TRBJ1-4,few,14,-,TGTGCCAGTACCCATCGGGCCTTCCGGGAAAAACTGTTTTTT,CASTHRAFREKLFF
TRBV7-6,TRBJ2-7,few,15,TRBD2,TGTGCCAGCAGCTTGGACACTAGCGGGGTGGGAGAGCAGTACTTC,CASSLDTSGVGEQYF
TRBV7-9,TRBJ2-1,-,13,TRBD1,TGTGCCTCGGACTTTCCGGGACAGGGTATCCAGTTCTTC,CASDFPGQGIQFF
TRBV6-5,TRBJ2-1,few,17,TRBD2,TGTGCCAGCAGTTACGGGTCCAGCGGGGGCCGATACAATGAGCAGTTCTTC,CASSYGSSGGRYNEQFF
TRBV5-1,TRBJ1-1,few,15,-,TGCGCCAGCAGCTTGGACGGACCCGGGTCCACTGAAGCTTTCTTT,CASSLDGPGSTEAFF
TRBV11-1,TRBJ1-1,-,13,-,TGTGCCAGCAGCCACGGGCGAAACACTGAAGCTTTCTTT,CASSHGRNTEAFF
TRBV7-9,TRBJ2-5,few,13,-,TGTGCCAGCAGCAAGGGGAGCGGGGAGACCCAGTACTTC,CASSKGSGETQYF
TRBV7-9,TRBJ2-7,few,12,-,TGTGCCAGCAGCTTTCTAGTCAGCGAGCAGTACTTC,CASSFLVSEQYF
TRBV7-3,TRBJ2-3,-,16,TRBD2,TGTGCCAGCAGCTCGGGACTAGCGGGGTTCACAGATACGCAGTATTTT,CASSSGLAGFTDTQYF
TRBV6-1,TRBJ2-7,few,14,-,TGTGCCAGCAGTTATCTGGGGACAACCTACGAGCAGTACTTC,CASSYLGTTYEQYF
TRBV7-2,TRBJ1-1,many,20,TRBD1,TGTGCCAGCAGCTTAGAGCTTGTGGTTGGGACAGGGGGCTTTGCGGGTGAAGCTTTCTTT,CASSLELVVGTGGFAGEAFF
TRBV5-6,TRBJ1-6,-,16,-,TGTGCCAGCAGCTACGCCCGGGGGGACTATAATTCACCCCTCCACTTT,CASSYARGDYNSPLHF
TRBV7-8,TRBJ2-2,-,13,-,TGTGCCAGCATAGGACGGAACACCGGGGAGCTGTTTTTT,CASIGRNTGELFF
TRBV12-3/TRBV12-4,TRBJ2-1,few,13,-,TGTGCCAGCAGTAGAGACAGATTCAATGAGCAGTTCTTC,CASSRDRFNEQFF
TRBV6-2/TRBV6-3,TRBJ2-7,few,14,TRBD1,TGTGCCAACAGTTTTACCCGGACAGGGGACGAGCAGTACTTC,CANSFTRTGDEQYF
TRBV10-3,TRBJ1-3,few,15,TRBD1,TGTGCCATCAGTGGATCGAGGGGGCAGGAAAACACCATATATTTT,CAISGSRGQENTIYF
TRBV27,TRBJ2-1,few,15,-,TGTGCCAGCAGTTCTAATCATATTCAAGTTAATGAGCAGTTCTTC,CASSSNHIQVNEQFF
TRBV7-1,TRBJ2-7,-,12,-,TGTGCTACCCCTCGGGGTGACAACGAGCAGTACTTC,CATPRGDNEQYF
TRBV20-1,TRBJ2-7,-,13,TRBD1,TGCAGTGCTAGACCCCAGGGGGCGGGCGAGCAGTACTTC,CSARPQGAGEQYF
TRBV2,TRBJ2-2,many,14,-,TGTGCCAGCAGTGAATTCGTTTCCACCGGGGAGCTGTTTTTT,CASSEFVSTGELFF
TRBV4-2,TRBJ1-4,-,16,-,TGTGCCAGCAGCCAAGGCTGGGAGGAGGCTAATGAAAAACTGTTTTTT,CASSQGWEEANEKLFF